This T cell receptor beta chain was sequenced during a study of control samples from healthy donors and cancer patients. Clones were read by immunoSEQ multiplex PCR, and TCRdb kept only the in-frame ones, dropping some. The repertoire holds over 150,000 clones, 94% seen once, with over 1.3% in the top ten. Germline V gene data show CDR1 as DFQATT and CDR2 as SNEGSKA (reference sequence). Between the trimmed V and J ends, which lost 3 bases and 0 bases, there was a span of 13 bases. This CDR3 contains 15 residues. The chain carries TRBV20-1 and TRBJ2-3; D is uncertain. This sequence was found in a young woman in good health. The source material was blood. This chain's CDR3 is CSASSARTSTDTQYF. In nucleotides, the CDR3 is TGCAGTGCTAGTTCTGCCAGAACTAGCACAGATACGCAGTATTTT.